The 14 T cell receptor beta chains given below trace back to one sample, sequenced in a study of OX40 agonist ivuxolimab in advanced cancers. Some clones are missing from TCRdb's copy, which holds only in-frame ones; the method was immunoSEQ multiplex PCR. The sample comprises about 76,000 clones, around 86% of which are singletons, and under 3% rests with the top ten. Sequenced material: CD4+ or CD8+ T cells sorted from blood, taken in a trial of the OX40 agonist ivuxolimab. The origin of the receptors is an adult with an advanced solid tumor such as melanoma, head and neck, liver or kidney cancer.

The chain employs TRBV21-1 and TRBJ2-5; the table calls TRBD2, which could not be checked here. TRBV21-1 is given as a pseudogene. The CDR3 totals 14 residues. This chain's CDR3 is CASSKDYSRETQYF. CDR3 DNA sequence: TGTGCCAGCAGCAAAGATTACTCTCGGGAGACCCAGTACTTC.

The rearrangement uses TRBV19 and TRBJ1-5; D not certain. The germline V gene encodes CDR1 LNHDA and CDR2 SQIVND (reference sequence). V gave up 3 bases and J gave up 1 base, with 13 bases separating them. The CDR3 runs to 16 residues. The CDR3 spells CASSMPGVGSNQPQHF. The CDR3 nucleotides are TGTGCCAGTAGTATGCCCGGGGTTGGGAGCAATCAGCCCCAGCATTTT. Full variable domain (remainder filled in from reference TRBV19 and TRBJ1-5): DGGITQSPKYLFRKEGQNVTLSCEQNLNHDAMYWYRQDPGQGLRLIYYSQIVNDFQKGDIAEGYSVSREKKESFPLTVTSAQKNPTAFYLCASSMPGVGSNQPQHFGDGTRLSIL.

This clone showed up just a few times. CDR3 in amino acids: CASSFRSRASGNSPLHF. The DNA of the CDR3 is TGTGCCAGCAGTTTCCGGAGCAGGGCCTCGGGTAATTCACCCCTCCACTTT. The chain joins TRBV27 to TRBJ1-6; D is perhaps TRBD1 (5 bases). Germline CDR1 MNHEY, CDR2 SMNVEV (reference sequence). V lost 3 bases and J 6 bases, leaving 18 bases between the germline ends. This CDR3 comprises 17 residues.

CDR3 in DNA: TGTGCCAGCAGCTCCCCCCGGCCGGGGAGCACCGGGGAGCTGTTTTTT. Translated: CASSSPRPGSTGELFF. The V gene is TRBV7-3, the J gene TRBJ2-2; D may be TRBD2 (5 bases). Germline V gives CDR1 SGHTA, CDR2 FQGTGA. This CDR3 spans 16 amino acids. The V and J ends lost 4 bases and 4 bases respectively, with 16 bases between them. Supplemented by reference TRBV7-3 and TRBJ2-2, the full variable domain reads GAGVSQTPSNKVTEKGKYVELRCDPISGHTALYWYRQSLGQGPEFLIYFQGTGAADDSGLPNDRFFAVRPEGSVSTLKIQRTERGDSAVYLCASSSPRPGSTGELFFGEGSRLTVL.

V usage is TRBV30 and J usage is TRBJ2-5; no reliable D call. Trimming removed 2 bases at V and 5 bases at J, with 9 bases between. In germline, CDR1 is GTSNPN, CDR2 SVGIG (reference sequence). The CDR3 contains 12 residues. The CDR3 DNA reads TGTGCCTGGAGTCACCCCCCGGAGACCCAGTACTTC. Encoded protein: CAWSHPPETQYF.

The CDR3 DNA reads TGTGCCAGCAGCCAAGGGACTAGCGGCAACAATGAGCAGTTCTTC. It specifies CASSQGTSGNNEQFF. The chain joins TRBV4-2 to TRBJ2-1, with TRBD2 identical over 10 bases. Germline CDR1 and CDR2: LGHNA and YNFKEQ. The CDR3 loop spans 15 amino acids. J lost 5 bases, V lost 1 base, and 2 bases had no gene match.

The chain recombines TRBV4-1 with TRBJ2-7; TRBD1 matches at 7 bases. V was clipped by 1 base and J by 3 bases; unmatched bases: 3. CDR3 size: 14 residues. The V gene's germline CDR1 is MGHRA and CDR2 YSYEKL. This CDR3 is CASSQGTGLYEQYF. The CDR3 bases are TGCGCCAGCAGCCAAGGGACAGGACTCTACGAGCAGTACTTC.

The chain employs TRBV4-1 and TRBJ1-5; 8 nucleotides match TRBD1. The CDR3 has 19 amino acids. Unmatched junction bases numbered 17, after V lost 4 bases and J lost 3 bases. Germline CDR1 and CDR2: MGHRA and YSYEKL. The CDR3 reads CASSLQSYEGQANNQPQHF. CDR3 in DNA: TGCGCCAGCAGCCTACAATCCTATGAGGGACAGGCAAACAATCAGCCCCAGCATTTT.

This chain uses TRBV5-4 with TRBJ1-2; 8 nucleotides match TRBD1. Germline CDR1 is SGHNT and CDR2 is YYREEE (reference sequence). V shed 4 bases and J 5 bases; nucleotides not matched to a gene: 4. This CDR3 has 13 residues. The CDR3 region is CASSADRGYGYTF. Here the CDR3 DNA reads TGTGCCAGCAGCGCAGACAGGGGTTATGGCTACACCTTC.

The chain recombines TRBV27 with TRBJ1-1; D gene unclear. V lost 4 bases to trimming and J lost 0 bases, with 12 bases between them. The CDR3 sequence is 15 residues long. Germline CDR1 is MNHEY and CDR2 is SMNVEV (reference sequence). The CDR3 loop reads CASSSPGSMNTEAFF. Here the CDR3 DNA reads TGTGCCAGCAGTTCTCCCGGATCTATGAACACTGAAGCTTTCTTT.

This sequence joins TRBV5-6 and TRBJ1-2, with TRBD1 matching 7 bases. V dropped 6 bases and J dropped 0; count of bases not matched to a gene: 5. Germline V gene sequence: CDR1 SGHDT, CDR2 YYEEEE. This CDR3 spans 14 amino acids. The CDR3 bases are TGTGCCAGCACCCGGGACAGAGCTAACTATGGCTACACCTTC. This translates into CASTRDRANYGYTF.

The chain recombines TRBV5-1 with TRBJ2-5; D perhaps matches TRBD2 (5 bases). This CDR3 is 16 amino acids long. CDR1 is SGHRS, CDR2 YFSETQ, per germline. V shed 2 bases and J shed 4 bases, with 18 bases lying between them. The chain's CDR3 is CASSLWYSRGGETQYF. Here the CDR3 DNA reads TGCGCCAGCAGCTTATGGTATTCACGGGGTGGAGAGACCCAGTACTTC.

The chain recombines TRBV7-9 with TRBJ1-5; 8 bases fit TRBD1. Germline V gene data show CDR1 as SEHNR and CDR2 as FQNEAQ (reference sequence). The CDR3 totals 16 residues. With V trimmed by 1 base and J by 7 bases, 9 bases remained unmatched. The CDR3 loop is CASSLGSGQGWQPQHF. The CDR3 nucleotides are TGTGCCAGCAGCTTAGGGTCCGGACAGGGATGGCAGCCCCAGCATTTT.

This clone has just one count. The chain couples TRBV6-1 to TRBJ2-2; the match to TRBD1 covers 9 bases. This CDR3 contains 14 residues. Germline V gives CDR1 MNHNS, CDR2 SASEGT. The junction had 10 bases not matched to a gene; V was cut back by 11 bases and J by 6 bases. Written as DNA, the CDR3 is TGTGCCCACGCCGGGACAGGGACGGCCGGGGAGCTGTTTTTT. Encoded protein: CAHAGTGTAGELFF.